One sample yielded the 31 T cell receptor beta chains listed below, sequenced in a study of cytomegalovirus exposure and HLA in healthy donors. 13 Jbeta primers and 60 Vbeta primers were used for the PCR. The method was immunoSEQ multiplex PCR; TCRdb's version includes in-frame clones alone and lacks a portion of them. The table lists 150,000 to 200,000 clones, around 74% of them singletons. The specimen sequenced was PBMCs. These TCRs come from a female donor in good health and CMV-seronegative.

V gene TRBV2 combines with J gene TRBJ2-7, with 7 bases matching TRBD2. This CDR3 has 14 residues. Germline lookup yields CDR1 SNHLY and CDR2 FYNNEI. V shed 7 bases, J shed 0 bases, and the junction held 6 bases outside the gene matches. CDR3 protein: CASTQRDFSYEQYF. The CDR3 DNA is TGTGCCAGCACCCAGCGGGATTTCTCCTACGAGCAGTACTTC.

V is TRBV6-5 and J is TRBJ1-1; TRBD1 matches 7 bases. This CDR3 contains 14 residues. Trimming removed 1 base from V and 6 bases from J; junction bases left unmatched: 5. Germline V gene lookup returns CDR1 MNHEY and CDR2 SVGAGI. CDR3 nucleotide sequence: TGTGCCAGCAGTTACTACACAGGGGAGGCTGAAGCTTTCTTT. This codes for CASSYYTGEAEAFF.

V usage is TRBV29-1 and J usage is TRBJ2-3; D is unresolved. Looked up from germline, CDR1 is SQVTM and CDR2 is ANQGSEA. Trimming cost V 4 bases and J 2 bases, with 10 bases left between them. The CDR3 covers 13 residues. The CDR3 region is CSVGRGLTDTQYF. In DNA form, the CDR3 reads TGCAGCGTTGGTCGTGGCCTCACAGATACGCAGTATTTT.

The J gene is TRBJ1-4, the V gene TRBV10-3; 9 nucleotides agree with TRBD1. The CDR3 runs 14 residues. Germline CDR1 is ENHRY and CDR2 is SYGVKD. V lost 5 bases to trimming and J lost 7 bases; unmatched junction nucleotides: 5. The CDR3 DNA sequence: TGTGCCATCAGTAGGCCGGGACAGGGTGAAAAACTGTTTTTT. It codes for CAISRPGQGEKLFF.

The gene calls are TRBV30 and TRBJ1-2; D not certain. Trimming left V 0 bases short and J 1 base short, with 9 bases between. The V gene's germline CDR1 is GTSNPN and CDR2 SVGIG (reference sequence). The CDR3 contains 14 residues. CDR3: CAWSVQIFNYGYTF. The CDR3 nucleotides read TGTGCCTGGAGTGTACAAATCTTTAACTATGGCTACACCTTC.

The chain carries TRBV28 and TRBJ1-5, with 10 bases identical to TRBD1. With 10 bases clipped from V and 7 bases from J, the junction kept 13 bases outside the gene matches. This CDR3 is built from 15 residues. CDR1 MDHEN and CDR2 SYDVKM come from the germline V gene. For the CDR3, the DNA is TGTGCCACCTACTTGGCGGGACAGGGGAGGCAGCCCCAGCATTTT. Its protein product is CATYLAGQGRQPQHF.

This clone was observed a handful of times. This sequence joins TRBV28 and TRBJ2-3; 10 bases agree with TRBD1. Germline V CDR1 and CDR2: MDHEN, SYDVKM. CDR3 length: 15 residues. V shed 4 bases and J 3 bases; nucleotides not matched to a gene: 4. The CDR3, as DNA: TGTGCCAGCAGTTGGGGGACAGGGGTGACAGATACGCAGTATTTT. It encodes CASSWGTGVTDTQYF. Together with reference TRBV28 and TRBJ2-3, the CDR3 gives the full variable domain: DVKVTQSSRYLVKRTGEKVFLECVQDMDHENMFWYRQDPGLGLRLIYFSYDVKMKEKGDIPEGYSVSREKKERFSLILESASTNQTSMYLCASSWGTGVTDTQYFGPGTRLTVL.

This clone turned up a few times. V is TRBV19 and J is TRBJ1-1; tentative D call: TRBD1 (5 bases). Germline values: CDR1 LNHDA, CDR2 SQIVND (reference sequence). V dropped 3 bases and J dropped 10 bases, with 9 bases sitting between them. The length of the CDR3 is 11 residues. CDR3: CASSMGRVAFF. CDR3 coding DNA: TGTGCCAGTAGTATGGGCAGGGTAGCTTTCTTT.

The chain recombines TRBV6-6 with TRBJ1-1, with D maybe TRBD1 (6 bases). CDR1 MNHNY and CDR2 SVGAGI come from the germline V gene (reference sequence). This CDR3 contains 16 residues. V lost 1 base and J 5 bases, leaving 17 bases between the germline ends. This chain's CDR3 is CASSYFILQGWTEAFF. The CDR3 nucleotides are TGTGCCAGCAGTTACTTCATATTACAGGGATGGACTGAAGCTTTCTTT.

J is TRBJ1-6 and V is TRBV5-6; 10 nucleotides agree with TRBD1. J gave up 6 bases and V 3 bases, and 6 bases lay outside the gene matches. There are 16 residues in the CDR3. CDR1 is SGHDT, CDR2 YYEEEE, per germline. The CDR3 sequence is CASSSLGTGVNSPLHF. The DNA of the CDR3 is TGTGCCAGCAGCTCCCTCGGGACAGGGGTTAATTCACCCCTCCACTTT.

The J gene is TRBJ2-1, the V gene TRBV7-3, with TRBD1 as a possible D gene (6 bases). This CDR3 is built from 16 residues. V shed 5 bases and J shed 9 bases, with 23 bases lying between them. Looked up from germline, CDR1 is SGHTA and CDR2 is FQGTGA. CDR3 amino acids: CASSPQGTIDRREQFF. The DNA of the CDR3 is TGTGCCAGCAGCCCTCAGGGGACCATCGACAGACGTGAGCAGTTCTTC.

This clone was picked up a small number of times. The chain combines TRBV27 with TRBJ2-7, with TRBD1 matching over 9 bases. V shed 0 bases and J 2 bases; nucleotides not matched to a gene: 2. Germline V gene lookup returns CDR1 MNHEY and CDR2 SMNVEV (reference sequence). CDR3 length: 15 amino acids. Written as DNA, the CDR3 is TGTGCCAGCAGTTTATCGGGACAGGGCCCCTACGAGCAGTACTTC. As protein: CASSLSGQGPYEQYF.

CDR3 region: CASSIDLGTPNYGYTF. CDR3 sequence (DNA): TGTGCCAGTAGTATAGATCTCGGGACACCGAACTATGGCTACACCTTC. The chain carries TRBV19 and TRBJ1-2, with D maybe TRBD1 (6 bases). The CDR3 sequence is 16 residues long. Per the germline V gene, CDR1 is LNHDA and CDR2 is SQIVND (reference sequence). The V end lost 0 bases, the J end lost 2 bases, and 13 bases lay between the germline ends.

Comment on this clone: Sequence at one end of the junction differs from germline and may be a read error. This chain uses TRBV7-3 with TRBJ1-4, with a tentative D call TRBD1 (6 bases). Germline V gene data show CDR1 as SGHTA and CDR2 as FQGTGA. CDR3 size: 15 residues. As DNA, the CDR3 is TGTTCCAGCAGCTTCAGGGGAAGGCTGGGTGAAAAACTGTTTTTT. Translation: CSSSFRGRLGEKLFF.

The chain is built from TRBV10-3 and TRBJ2-5; D possibly corresponds to TRBD1 (6 bases). Germline assignment: CDR1 ENHRY and CDR2 SYGVKD. Trimming took 4 bases from V and 3 from J, leaving 6 bases between them. This CDR3 has 12 residues. The CDR3 loop reads CAISGDKETQYF. The CDR3 bases are TGTGCCATCAGTGGGGACAAAGAGACCCAGTACTTC.

V gene TRBV29-1 combines with J gene TRBJ2-3; D gene ambiguous. Trimming left V 6 bases short and J 0 bases short, with 10 bases between. This CDR3 has 13 residues. Germline CDR1 is SQVTM and CDR2 is ANQGSEA. CDR3 nucleotides: TGCAGCGTCCGGGTCACTAGCACAGATACGCAGTATTTT. Translating gives CSVRVTSTDTQYF.

The V call is TRBV6-5, the J call TRBJ2-3; 10 bases map to TRBD2. The V segment lost 7 bases and the J segment 2 bases; nucleotides outside the gene matches: 3. The CDR3 runs to 14 residues. From germline, CDR1 is MNHEY and CDR2 SVGAGI. CDR3 protein: CASKREGFTDTQYF. The CDR3 nucleotides are TGTGCCAGCAAGCGGGAGGGCTTCACAGATACGCAGTATTTT.

The chain carries TRBV5-8 and TRBJ2-6; the D gene is possibly TRBD2 (5 bases). This CDR3 has 17 amino acids. Trimming cost V 0 bases and J 0 bases, with 10 bases left between them. The V gene's germline CDR1 is SGHTS and CDR2 YDEGEE. CDR3 bases: TGTGCCAGCAGCTTGGTTTGGGAGAGCTCTGGGGCCAACGTCCTGACTTTC. As protein: CASSLVWESSGANVLTF.

This chain joins TRBV5-1 and TRBJ2-5; TRBD2 might be the D (6 bases). Germline V gene data show CDR1 as SGHRS and CDR2 as YFSETQ. CDR3 length equals 13 residues. V lost 7 bases, J lost 5 bases, and 15 bases lay in between. In DNA, the CDR3 is TGCGCCAGCGTCCGGGACTCTGGGGAGACCCAGTACTTC. Its translation: CASVRDSGETQYF.

The CDR3 region has the DNA TGCGCCAGCAGCAGTAGCGGGACCTCGAACACCGGGGAGCTGTTTTTT. As protein: CASSSSGTSNTGELFF. The V call is TRBV5-1, the J call TRBJ2-2, with 8 bases fitting TRBD2. The CDR3 has 16 amino acids. V lost 4 bases and J lost 0; bases outside the gene matches: 5. Germline CDR1 is SGHRS and CDR2 is YFSETQ.

The V call is TRBV10-3, the J call TRBJ1-1, with TRBD1 identical over 8 bases. V lost 3 bases to trimming and J lost 6 bases; unmatched junction nucleotides: 12. Per the germline V gene, CDR1 is ENHRY and CDR2 is SYGVKD. The CDR3 sequence is 16 residues long. The CDR3 sequence is CAISDLSRGLLPEAFF. CDR3 bases: TGTGCCATCAGTGATCTCAGCAGGGGGCTTCTCCCTGAAGCTTTCTTT.

The chain couples TRBV10-1 to TRBJ2-7; 8 positions match TRBD1. Germline CDR1 reads WNHNN; CDR2 reads SYGVQD (reference sequence). The length of the CDR3 is 14 residues. Germline trimming cut 4 bases from V and 3 bases from J; bases unmatched to any gene: 5. The CDR3 coding sequence is TGCGCCAGCAGTGTTGGGACAGGCAACTACGAGCAGTACTTC. Encoded protein: CASSVGTGNYEQYF.

The chain is built from TRBV7-9 and TRBJ1-1; D gene ambiguous. The CDR3 has 14 residues. Germline assignment: CDR1 SEHNR and CDR2 FQNEAQ (reference sequence). V gave up 5 bases and J gave up 1 base, with 11 bases separating them. DNA for the CDR3: TGTGCCAGCAGCCCCCAAGGAGGGAACACTGAAGCTTTCTTT. Translated: CASSPQGGNTEAFF.

The V call is TRBV18, the J call TRBJ2-7; 8 bases are shared with TRBD1. With V trimmed by 1 base and J by 1 base, 6 bases remained unmatched. The CDR3 totals 16 residues. Per germline, CDR1 KGHSH and CDR2 LQKENI. For the CDR3, the DNA is TGTGCCAGCTCACCACAGGCGGGACAGGTATCCTACGAGCAGTACTTC. It encodes CASSPQAGQVSYEQYF. Full variable domain (rest looked up from reference TRBV18 and TRBJ2-7): NAGVMQNPRHLVRRRGQEARLRCSPMKGHSHVYWYRQLPEEGLKFMVYLQKENIIDESGMPKERFSAEFPKEGPSILRIQQVVRGDSAAYFCASSPQAGQVSYEQYFGPGTRLTVT.

V is TRBV30 and J is TRBJ2-1, with a tentative D call TRBD2 (5 bases). The V end lost 0 bases, the J end lost 4 bases, and 10 bases lay between the germline ends. The V gene's germline CDR1 is GTSNPN and CDR2 SVGIG (reference sequence). The CDR3 length is 14 residues. The CDR3 sequence: CAWSVGDYYNEQFF. DNA of the CDR3: TGTGCCTGGAGTGTAGGCGACTATTACAATGAGCAGTTCTTC.

The chain's CDR3 is CASSPGTEEKLFF. CDR3 DNA sequence: TGTGCCAGCAGCCCCGGGACAGAAGAAAAACTGTTTTTT. The chain joins TRBV5-4 to TRBJ1-4, with 7 positions matching TRBD1. The CDR3 totals 13 residues. Germline V gene sequence: CDR1 SGHNT, CDR2 YYREEE (reference sequence). With V trimmed by 4 bases and J by 8 bases, 5 bases remained unmatched.

The rearrangement joins TRBV27 to TRBJ1-1; 8 bases are a match to TRBD1. The CDR3 consists of 16 residues. CDR1 and CDR2 from the germline V gene are MNHEY and SMNVEV (reference sequence). V dropped 7 bases and J dropped 1; count of bases not matched to a gene: 11. This CDR3 is CASTRAGGQSNTEAFF. As DNA, the CDR3 is TGTGCCAGCACTAGGGCAGGGGGCCAATCGAACACTGAAGCTTTCTTT.

The genes are TRBV19 and TRBJ2-7; TRBD2 matches 7 bases. The V gene end was trimmed by 11 bases and the J gene end by 5 bases; junction bases not matched to a gene: 9. This CDR3 spans 12 amino acids. Germline-derived CDR1 and CDR2 are LNHDA and SQIVND (reference sequence). The CDR3 coding sequence is TGTGCCGGGGGGAGGGCCGGCCACGAGCAGTACTTC. It translates to CAGGRAGHEQYF. Filled out from reference TRBV19 and TRBJ2-7, the complete variable domain reads DGGITQSPKYLFRKEGQNVTLSCEQNLNHDAMYWYRQDPGQGLRLIYYSQIVNDFQKGDIAEGYSVSREKKESFPLTVTSAQKNPTAFYLCAGGRAGHEQYFGPGTRLTVT.

V gene TRBV30 combines with J gene TRBJ2-7; D is possibly TRBD1 (5 bases). Germline V lookup: CDR1 GTSNPN, CDR2 SVGIG (reference sequence). The CDR3 is 13 residues long. The V end lost 2 bases, the J end lost 3 bases, and 11 bases lay between the germline ends. CDR3 protein: CAWSYWGNYEQYF. CDR3 nucleotide sequence: TGTGCCTGGAGTTATTGGGGCAACTACGAGCAGTACTTC.

This sequence joins TRBV5-1 and TRBJ1-1, with 9 bases fitting TRBD1. The CDR3 runs 13 residues. Germline CDR1 reads SGHRS; CDR2 reads YFSETQ. J was trimmed by 10 bases and V by 0 bases; bases with no gene match: 4. DNA for the CDR3: TGCGCCAGCAGCTTGGGGGACAGGGTTCTAGCTTTCTTT. Translating it yields CASSLGDRVLAFF. The variable domain in full, completed from reference TRBV5-1 and TRBJ1-1, reads KAGVTQTPRYLIKTRGQQVTLSCSPISGHRSVSWYQQTPGQGLQFLFEYFSETQRNKGNFPGRFSGRQFSNSRSEMNVSTLELGDSALYLCASSLGDRVLAFFGQGTRLTVV.

The chain recombines TRBV7-8 with TRBJ1-1, with a tentative D call TRBD1 (6 bases). CDR1 SGHVS and CDR2 FQNEAQ come from the germline V gene. V was shortened by 5 bases and J by 5 bases, with 21 bases between the two germline ends. This CDR3 region has 16 residues. CDR3 sequence: CASSPYRDLLRTEAFF. CDR3 in DNA: TGTGCCAGCAGCCCGTACAGGGACCTCCTAAGGACTGAAGCTTTCTTT.